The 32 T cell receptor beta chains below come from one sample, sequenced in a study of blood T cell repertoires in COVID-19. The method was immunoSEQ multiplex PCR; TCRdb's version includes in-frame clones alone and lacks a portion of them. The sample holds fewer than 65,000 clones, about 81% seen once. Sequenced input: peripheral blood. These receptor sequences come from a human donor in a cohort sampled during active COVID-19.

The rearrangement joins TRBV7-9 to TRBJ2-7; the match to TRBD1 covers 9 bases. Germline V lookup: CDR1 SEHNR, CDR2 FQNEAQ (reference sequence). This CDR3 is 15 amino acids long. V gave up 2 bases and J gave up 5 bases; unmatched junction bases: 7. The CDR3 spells CASSLSGTGHHEQYF. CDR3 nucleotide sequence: TGTGCCAGCAGCTTATCCGGGACAGGGCATCACGAGCAGTACTTC.

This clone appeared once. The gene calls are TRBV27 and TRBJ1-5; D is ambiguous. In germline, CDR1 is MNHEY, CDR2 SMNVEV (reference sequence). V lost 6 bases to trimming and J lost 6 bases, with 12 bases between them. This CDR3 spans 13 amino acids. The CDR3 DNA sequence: TGTGCCAGCAGCCCAGCCAGGTTTCAGCCCCAGCATTTT. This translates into CASSPARFQPQHF.

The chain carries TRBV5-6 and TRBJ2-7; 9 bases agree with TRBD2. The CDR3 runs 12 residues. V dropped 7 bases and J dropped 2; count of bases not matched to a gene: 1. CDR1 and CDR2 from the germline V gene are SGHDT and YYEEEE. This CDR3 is CASASGTYEQYF. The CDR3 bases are TGTGCCAGCGCTAGCGGGACCTACGAGCAGTACTTC. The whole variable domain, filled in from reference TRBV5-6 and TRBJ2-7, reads DAGVTQSPTHLIKTRGQQVTLRCSPKSGHDTVSWYQQALGQGPQFIFQYYEEEERQRGNFPDRFSGHQFPNYSSELNVNALLLGDSALYLCASASGTYEQYFGPGTRLTVT.

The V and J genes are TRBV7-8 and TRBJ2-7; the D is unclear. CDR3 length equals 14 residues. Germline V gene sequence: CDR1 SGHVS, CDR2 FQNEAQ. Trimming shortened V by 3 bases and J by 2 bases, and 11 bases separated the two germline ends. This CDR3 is CASSFTRLAYEQYF. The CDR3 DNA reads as TGTGCCAGCAGCTTCACTCGACTTGCCTACGAGCAGTACTTC.

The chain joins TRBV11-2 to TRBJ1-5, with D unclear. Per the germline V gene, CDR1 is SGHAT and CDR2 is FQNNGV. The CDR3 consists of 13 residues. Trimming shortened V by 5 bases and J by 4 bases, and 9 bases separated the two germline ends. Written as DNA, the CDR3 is TGTGCCAGCAGCCTCCTCAGAAATCAGCCCCAGCATTTT. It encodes CASSLLRNQPQHF.

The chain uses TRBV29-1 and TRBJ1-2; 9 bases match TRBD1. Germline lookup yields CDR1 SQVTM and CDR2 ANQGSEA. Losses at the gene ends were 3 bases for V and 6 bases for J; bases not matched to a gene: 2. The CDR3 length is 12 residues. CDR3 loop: CSVEGTGHGYTF. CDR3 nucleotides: TGCAGCGTTGAGGGGACAGGGCATGGCTACACCTTC. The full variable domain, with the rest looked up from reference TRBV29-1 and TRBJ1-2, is SAVISQKPSRDICQRGTSLTIQCQVDSQVTMMFWYRQQPGQSLTLIATANQGSEATYESGFVIDKFPISRPNLTFSTLTVSNMSPEDSSIYLCSVEGTGHGYTFGSGTRLTVV.

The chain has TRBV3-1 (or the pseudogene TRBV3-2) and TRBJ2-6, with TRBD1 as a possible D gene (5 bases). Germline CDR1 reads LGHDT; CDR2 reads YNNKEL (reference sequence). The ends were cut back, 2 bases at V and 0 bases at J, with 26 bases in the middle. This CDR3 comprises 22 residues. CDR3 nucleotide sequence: TGTGCCAGCAGCCAAATTTTAGGTTACAACCGTCGACAGTTCTCTGGGGCCAACGTCCTGACTTTC. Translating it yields CASSQILGYNRRQFSGANVLTF.

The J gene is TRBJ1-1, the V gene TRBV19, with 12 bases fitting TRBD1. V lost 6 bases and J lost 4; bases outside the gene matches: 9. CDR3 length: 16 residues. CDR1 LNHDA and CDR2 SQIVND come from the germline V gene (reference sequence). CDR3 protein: CASSPGTGGSSTEAFF. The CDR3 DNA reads TGTGCCAGTAGCCCCGGGACAGGGGGCTCTAGCACTGAAGCTTTCTTT.

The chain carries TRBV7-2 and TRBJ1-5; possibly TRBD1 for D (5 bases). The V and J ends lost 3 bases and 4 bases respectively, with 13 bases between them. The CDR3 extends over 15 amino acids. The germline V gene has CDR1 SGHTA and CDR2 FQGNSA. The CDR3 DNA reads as TGTGCCAGCAGCTTTTCCAGGGCCACGAATCAGCCCCAGCATTTT. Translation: CASSFSRATNQPQHF.

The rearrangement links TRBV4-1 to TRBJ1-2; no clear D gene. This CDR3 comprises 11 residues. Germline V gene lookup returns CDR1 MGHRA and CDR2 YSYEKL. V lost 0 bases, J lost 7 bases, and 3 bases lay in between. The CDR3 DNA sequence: TGCGCCAGCAGCCAAGACGGTGGCTACACCTTC. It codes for CASSQDGGYTF.

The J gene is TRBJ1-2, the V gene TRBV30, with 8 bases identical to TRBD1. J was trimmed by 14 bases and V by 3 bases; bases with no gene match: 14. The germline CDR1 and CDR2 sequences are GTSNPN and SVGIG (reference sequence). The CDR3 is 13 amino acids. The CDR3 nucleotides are TGTGCCTGGAGGCCGGACAGGGTACCGGGGGGAACCTTC. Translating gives CAWRPDRVPGGTF.

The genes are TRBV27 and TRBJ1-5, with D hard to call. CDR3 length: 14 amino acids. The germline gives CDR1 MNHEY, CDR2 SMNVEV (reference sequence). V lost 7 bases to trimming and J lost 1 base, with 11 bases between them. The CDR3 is CASKRVGSNQPQHF. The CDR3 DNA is TGTGCCAGCAAGAGGGTTGGCAGCAATCAGCCCCAGCATTTT.

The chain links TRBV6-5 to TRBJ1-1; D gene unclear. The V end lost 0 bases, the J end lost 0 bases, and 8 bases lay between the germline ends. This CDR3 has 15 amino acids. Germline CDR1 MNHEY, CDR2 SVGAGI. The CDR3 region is CASSYSPVMNTEAFF. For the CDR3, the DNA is TGTGCCAGCAGTTACTCCCCGGTAATGAACACTGAAGCTTTCTTT.

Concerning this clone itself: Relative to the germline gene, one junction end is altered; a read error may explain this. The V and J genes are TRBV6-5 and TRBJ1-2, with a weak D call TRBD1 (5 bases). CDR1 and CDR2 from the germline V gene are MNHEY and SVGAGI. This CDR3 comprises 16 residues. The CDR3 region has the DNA TGTGCCAGCAGCTACTCGGACACCCCTACTCTCTATGGCTACACCTTC. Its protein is CASSYSDTPTLYGYTF.

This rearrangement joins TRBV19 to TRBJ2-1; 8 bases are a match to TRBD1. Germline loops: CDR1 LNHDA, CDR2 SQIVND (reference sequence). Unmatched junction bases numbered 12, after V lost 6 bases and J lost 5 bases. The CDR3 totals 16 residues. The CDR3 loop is CASSPTRQGTNNEQFF. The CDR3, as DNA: TGTGCCAGTAGCCCGACCCGACAGGGGACCAACAATGAGCAGTTCTTC.

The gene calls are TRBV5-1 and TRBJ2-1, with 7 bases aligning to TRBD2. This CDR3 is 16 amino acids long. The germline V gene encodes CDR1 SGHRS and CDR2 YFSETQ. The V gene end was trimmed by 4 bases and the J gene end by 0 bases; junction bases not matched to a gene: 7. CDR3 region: CASSVTGGNSYNEQFF. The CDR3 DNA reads TGCGCCAGCAGCGTCACCGGGGGGAACTCCTACAATGAGCAGTTCTTC.

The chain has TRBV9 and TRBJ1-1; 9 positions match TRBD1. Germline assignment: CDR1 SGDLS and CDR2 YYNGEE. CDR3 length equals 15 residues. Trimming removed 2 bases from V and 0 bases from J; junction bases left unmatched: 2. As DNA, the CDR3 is TGTGCCAGCAGCGTGACAGGGGGTATGAACACTGAAGCTTTCTTT. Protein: CASSVTGGMNTEAFF.

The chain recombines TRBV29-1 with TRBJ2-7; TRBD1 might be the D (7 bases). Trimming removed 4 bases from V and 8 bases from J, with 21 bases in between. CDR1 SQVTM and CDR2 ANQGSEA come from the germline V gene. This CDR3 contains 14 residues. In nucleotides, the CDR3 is TGCAGCGTTGGGGGCGGGACAGTATACCGTAAGCAGTACTTC. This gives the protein CSVGGGTVYRKQYF.

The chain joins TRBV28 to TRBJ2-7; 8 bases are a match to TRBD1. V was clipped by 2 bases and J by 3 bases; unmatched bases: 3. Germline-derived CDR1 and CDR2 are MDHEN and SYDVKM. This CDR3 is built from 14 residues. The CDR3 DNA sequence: TGTGCCAGCAGTTTACCCGGACAGGGCTACGAGCAGTACTTC. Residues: CASSLPGQGYEQYF.

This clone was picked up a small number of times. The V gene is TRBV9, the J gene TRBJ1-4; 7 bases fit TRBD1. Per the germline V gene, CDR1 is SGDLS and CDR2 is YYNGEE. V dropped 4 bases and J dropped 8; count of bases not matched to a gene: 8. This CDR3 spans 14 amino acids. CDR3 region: CASSSPGTVEKLFF. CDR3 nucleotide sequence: TGTGCCAGCAGCTCCCCCGGGACAGTAGAAAAACTGTTTTTT.

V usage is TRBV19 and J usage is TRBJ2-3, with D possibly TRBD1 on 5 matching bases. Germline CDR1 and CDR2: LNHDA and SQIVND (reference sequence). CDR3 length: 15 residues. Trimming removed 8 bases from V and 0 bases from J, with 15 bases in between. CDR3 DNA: TGTGCCAGTTCGACAGCCCAGATTAGCACAGATACGCAGTATTTT. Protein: CASSTAQISTDTQYF.

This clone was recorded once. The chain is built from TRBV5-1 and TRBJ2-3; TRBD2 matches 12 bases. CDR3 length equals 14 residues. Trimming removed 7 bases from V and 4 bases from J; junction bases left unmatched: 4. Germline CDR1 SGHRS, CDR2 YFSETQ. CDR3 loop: CASGTSGPADTQYF. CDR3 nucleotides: TGCGCCAGCGGGACTAGCGGGCCGGCAGATACGCAGTATTTT.

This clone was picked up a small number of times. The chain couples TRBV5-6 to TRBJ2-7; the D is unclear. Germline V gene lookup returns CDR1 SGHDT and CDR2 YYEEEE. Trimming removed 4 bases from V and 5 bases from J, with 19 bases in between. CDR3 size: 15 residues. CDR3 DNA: TGTGCCAGCAGCCCATCAGTGACCCCTAGGAACGAGCAGTACTTC. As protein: CASSPSVTPRNEQYF.

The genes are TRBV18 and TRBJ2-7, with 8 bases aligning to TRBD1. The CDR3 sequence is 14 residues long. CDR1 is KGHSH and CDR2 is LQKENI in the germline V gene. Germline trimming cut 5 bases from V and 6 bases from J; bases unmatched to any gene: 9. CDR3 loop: CASSTALTGAEQYF. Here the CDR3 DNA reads TGTGCCAGCTCAACCGCCTTGACAGGGGCCGAGCAGTACTTC.

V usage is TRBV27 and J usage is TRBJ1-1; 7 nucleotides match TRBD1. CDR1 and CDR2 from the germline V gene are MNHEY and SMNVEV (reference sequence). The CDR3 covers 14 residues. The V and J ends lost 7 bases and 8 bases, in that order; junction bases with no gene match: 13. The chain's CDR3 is CASNSYKGTEEAFF. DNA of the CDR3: TGTGCCAGCAACTCCTACAAGGGGACAGAGGAAGCTTTCTTT.

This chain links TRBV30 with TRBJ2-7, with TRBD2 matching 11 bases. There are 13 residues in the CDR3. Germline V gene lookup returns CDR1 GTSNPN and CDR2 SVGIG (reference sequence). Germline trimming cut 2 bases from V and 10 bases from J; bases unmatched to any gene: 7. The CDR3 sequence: CAWSPQTSGKQYF. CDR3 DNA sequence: TGTGCCTGGAGTCCGCAGACTAGCGGGAAACAGTACTTC. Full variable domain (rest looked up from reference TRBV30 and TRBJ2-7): SQTIHQWPATLVQPVGSPLSLECTVEGTSNPNLYWYRQAAGRGLQLLFYSVGIGQISSEVPQNLSASRPQDRQFILSSKKLLLSDSGFYLCAWSPQTSGKQYFGPGTRLTVT.

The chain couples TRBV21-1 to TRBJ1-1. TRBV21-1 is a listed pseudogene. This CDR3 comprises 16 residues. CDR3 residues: CASRVRTKARDTEAFF. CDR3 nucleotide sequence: TGTGCCAGCAGAGTGCGGACTAAGGCGCGTGATACTGAAGCTTTCTTT.

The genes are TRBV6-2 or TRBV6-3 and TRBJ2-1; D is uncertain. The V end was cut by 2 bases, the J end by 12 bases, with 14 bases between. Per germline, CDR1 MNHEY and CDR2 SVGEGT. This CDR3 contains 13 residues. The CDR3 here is CASSYARVRRQFF. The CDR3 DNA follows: TGTGCCAGCAGTTACGCCCGGGTAAGAAGGCAGTTCTTC.

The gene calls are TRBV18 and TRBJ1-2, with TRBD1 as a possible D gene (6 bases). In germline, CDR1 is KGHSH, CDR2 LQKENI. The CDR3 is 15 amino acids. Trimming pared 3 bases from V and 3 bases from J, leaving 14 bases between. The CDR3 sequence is CASSPAGTPYYGYTF. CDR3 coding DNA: TGTGCCAGCTCACCCGCCGGGACACCTTACTATGGCTACACCTTC.

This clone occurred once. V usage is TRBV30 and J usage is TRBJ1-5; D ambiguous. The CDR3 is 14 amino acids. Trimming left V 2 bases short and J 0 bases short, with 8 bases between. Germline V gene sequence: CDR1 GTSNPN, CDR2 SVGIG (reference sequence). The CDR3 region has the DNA TGTGCCTGGAGTACCAGGCTTAGCAATCAGCCCCAGCATTTT. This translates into CAWSTRLSNQPQHF. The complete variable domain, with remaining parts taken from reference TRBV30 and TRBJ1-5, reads SQTIHQWPATLVQPVGSPLSLECTVEGTSNPNLYWYRQAAGRGLQLLFYSVGIGQISSEVPQNLSASRPQDRQFILSSKKLLLSDSGFYLCAWSTRLSNQPQHFGDGTRLSIL.

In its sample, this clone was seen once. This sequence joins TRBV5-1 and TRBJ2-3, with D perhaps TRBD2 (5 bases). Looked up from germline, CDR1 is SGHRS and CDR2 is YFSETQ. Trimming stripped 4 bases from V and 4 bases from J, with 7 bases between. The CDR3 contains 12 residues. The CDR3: CASSRGPDTQYF. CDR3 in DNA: TGCGCCAGCAGCAGAGGGCCAGATACGCAGTATTTT.

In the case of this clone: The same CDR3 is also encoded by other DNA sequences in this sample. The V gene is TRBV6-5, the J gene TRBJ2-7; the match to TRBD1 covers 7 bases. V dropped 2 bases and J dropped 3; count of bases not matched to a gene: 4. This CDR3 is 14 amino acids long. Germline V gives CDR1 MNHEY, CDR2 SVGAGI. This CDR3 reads CASSYEGANYEQYF. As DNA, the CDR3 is TGTGCCAGCAGTTACGAGGGGGCTAACTACGAGCAGTACTTC.